The 18 T cell receptor beta chains below were found in one sample sequenced in a study of shared clonotypes between healthy human individuals. Generated by immunoSEQ multiplex PCR, the TCRdb table keeps only in-frame clones and is missing some. The table records 2,100,000 or so clones, about 94% of them present only once. Sequenced input: naive CD4+ T cells sorted from blood. Subset indicated: CD45RA+ positively selected. Receptor source: a man between 18 and 29 years old in good health.

This chain connects TRBV25-1 to TRBJ2-7, with D possibly TRBD2 on 5 matching bases. The CDR3 is made up of 13 amino acids. The V end was cut by 5 bases, the J end by 4 bases, with 12 bases between. Germline CDR1 is MGHDK and CDR2 is SYGVNS. The CDR3 nucleotides are TGTGCCAGCAGTCTCCCCGGGATTTACGAGCAGTACTTC. Translating it yields CASSLPGIYEQYF.

The V call is TRBV19, the J call TRBJ1-5; TRBD1 might be the D (6 bases). In germline, CDR1 is LNHDA, CDR2 SQIVND (reference sequence). V lost 5 bases to trimming and J lost 2 bases, with 19 bases between them. This CDR3 spans 17 amino acids. DNA of the CDR3: TGTGCCAGTAGTGAATCACGCAGGGGTTGGGGCAATCAGCCCCAGCATTTT. Translated, it gives CASSESRRGWGNQPQHF.

The chain recombines TRBV6-5 with TRBJ2-3; no clear D gene. Germline V gene lookup returns CDR1 MNHEY and CDR2 SVGAGI. Trimming left V 6 bases short and J 4 bases short, with 8 bases between. The CDR3 consists of 12 residues. CDR3 loop: CASRASADTQYF. The CDR3 coding sequence is TGTGCCAGCAGGGCGAGCGCAGATACGCAGTATTTT.

In DNA, the CDR3 is TGCAGATCTACGGGGGACACTGAAGCTTTCTTT. Protein product: CRSTGDTEAFF. The chain links TRBV20-1 to TRBJ1-1; D may be TRBD1 (5 bases). The CDR3 has 11 residues. The germline V gene has CDR1 DFQATT and CDR2 SNEGSKA (reference sequence).

CDR3 residues: CASSFNLAGQETQYF. In DNA, the CDR3 is TGTGCCAGCAGCTTCAATTTAGCGGGCCAAGAGACCCAGTACTTC. This sequence joins TRBV5-6 and TRBJ2-5; 7 positions match TRBD2. Trimming removed 2 bases from V and 1 base from J; junction bases left unmatched: 5. CDR1 is SGHDT, CDR2 YYEEEE, per germline. This CDR3 contains 15 residues. The full variable domain, completed using reference TRBV5-6 and TRBJ2-5, is DAGVTQSPTHLIKTRGQQVTLRCSPKSGHDTVSWYQQALGQGPQFIFQYYEEEERQRGNFPDRFSGHQFPNYSSELNVNALLLGDSALYLCASSFNLAGQETQYFGPGTRLLVL.

The gene calls are TRBV5-4 and TRBJ2-5; the D call may be TRBD1 or TRBD2 (7 bases each). Germline assignment: CDR1 SGHNT and CDR2 YYREEE (reference sequence). The V gene lost 6 bases and the J gene lost 2 bases, with 17 bases spanning the gap. CDR3 length: 15 amino acids. CDR3 amino acids: CASTRGGPRQETQYF. DNA for the CDR3: TGTGCCAGCACCAGGGGGGGGCCAAGACAAGAGACCCAGTACTTC.

The gene calls are TRBV7-2 and TRBJ2-7, with 7 bases that match TRBD2. The V gene's germline CDR1 is SGHTA and CDR2 FQGNSA. J was trimmed by 4 bases and V by 1 base; bases with no gene match: 7. The CDR3 sequence is 15 residues long. The chain's CDR3 is CASSLDAGAKYEQYF. The CDR3 bases are TGTGCCAGCAGCTTAGATGCGGGAGCAAAATACGAGCAGTACTTC.

The gene calls are TRBV2 and TRBJ1-2; 9 nucleotides match TRBD1. This CDR3 comprises 15 residues. Germline V CDR1 and CDR2: SNHLY, FYNNEI. V lost 6 bases to trimming and J lost 7 bases; unmatched junction nucleotides: 12. CDR3 coding DNA: TGTGCCAGCAGGCAAGCGGGACAGGGTAACGGTGGCTACACCTTC. It encodes CASRQAGQGNGGYTF.

The chain carries TRBV9 and TRBJ2-7, with D maybe TRBD2 (5 bases). The CDR3 runs to 14 residues. CDR1 is SGDLS and CDR2 is YYNGEE in the germline V gene. Trimming stripped 3 bases from V and 2 bases from J, with 12 bases between. This CDR3 reads CASSANGDTYEQYF. The CDR3 coding sequence is TGTGCCAGCAGCGCAAACGGGGATACCTACGAGCAGTACTTC.

Details on this clone: Other DNA sequences in this sample translate to the same CDR3. The genes are TRBV27 and TRBJ1-6, with TRBD1 matching 7 bases. Germline-derived CDR1 and CDR2 are MNHEY and SMNVEV (reference sequence). The CDR3 is 15 residues long. The V and J ends lost 2 bases and 7 bases, in that order; junction bases with no gene match: 5. This chain's CDR3 is CASSLVRGGNSPLHF. The CDR3 DNA sequence: TGTGCCAGCAGTTTAGTCAGGGGGGGAAATTCACCCCTCCACTTT.

This clone is a singleton in its sample. The junction differs from germline at one of its ends, possibly a read error. The rearrangement links TRBV30 to TRBJ2-7; D is unclear. CDR1 and CDR2 (germline): GTSNPN, SVGIG (reference sequence). This CDR3 comprises 12 residues. The CDR3 reads CAWNGPSYVQYF. DNA of the CDR3: TGTGCCTGGAATGGACCATCCTACGTGCAGTACTTC.

With regard to this clone: Other DNA sequences in the sample encode the same CDR3. The genes are TRBV18 and TRBJ1-4; maybe TRBD1 (6 bases). Trimming left V 3 bases short and J 5 bases short, with 10 bases between. Looked up from germline, CDR1 is KGHSH and CDR2 is LQKENI. The CDR3 runs to 14 residues. The CDR3 nucleotides read TGTGCCAGCTCACCGGGGGCCCCGAATGAAAAACTGTTTTTT. It is translated as CASSPGAPNEKLFF. Full variable domain (missing parts from reference TRBV18 and TRBJ1-4): NAGVMQNPRHLVRRRGQEARLRCSPMKGHSHVYWYRQLPEEGLKFMVYLQKENIIDESGMPKERFSAEFPKEGPSILRIQQVVRGDSAAYFCASSPGAPNEKLFFGSGTQLSVL.

V and J are TRBV5-1 and TRBJ2-3, with D unclear. The V gene's germline CDR1 is SGHRS and CDR2 YFSETQ. V lost 4 bases and J 1 base, leaving 10 bases between the germline ends. CDR3 size: 14 residues. CDR3 bases: TGCGCCAGCAGCCAAATAGTTGGCACAGATACGCAGTATTTT. This encodes CASSQIVGTDTQYF.

V gene TRBV27 combines with J gene TRBJ2-1; D is uncertain. Trimming shortened V by 8 bases and J by 9 bases, and 17 bases separated the two germline ends. The CDR3 runs 13 residues. Germline V gene data show CDR1 as MNHEY and CDR2 as SMNVEV (reference sequence). The DNA for the CDR3 is TGTGCCAGCTCTCGTCTCGAGGTGGGTGAGCAGTTCTTC. Amino acids: CASSRLEVGEQFF.

The chain links TRBV5-1 to TRBJ2-5, with a tentative D call TRBD1 (6 bases). Germline V gives CDR1 SGHRS, CDR2 YFSETQ. This CDR3 region has 15 residues. V shed 4 bases and J shed 3 bases, with 16 bases lying between them. DNA for the CDR3: TGCGCCAGCAGCGTGGGGTCAGGGGAGAAAGAGACCCAGTACTTC. Encoded protein: CASSVGSGEKETQYF.

This chain joins TRBV28 and TRBJ1-2; TRBD1 matches 10 bases. This CDR3 contains 14 residues. V trimming: 3 bases; J trimming: 4 bases; junction bases outside the gene matches: 2. CDR1 and CDR2 from the germline V gene are MDHEN and SYDVKM. CDR3 residues: CASSLRDRGYGYTF. The CDR3 DNA sequence: TGTGCCAGCAGTTTGCGGGACAGGGGCTATGGCTACACCTTC.

In its sample, this clone was seen a few times. The rearrangement links TRBV14 to TRBJ1-5; no clear D. Trimming took off 1 base at V and 5 bases at J, with 9 bases between the two ends. Per the germline V gene, CDR1 is SGHDN and CDR2 is FVKESK. This CDR3 contains 14 residues. CDR3 bases: TGTGCCAGCAGCCAAGGATCGGATTATCAGCCCCAGCATTTT. The encoded protein is CASSQGSDYQPQHF.

Notes on this clone: The sample contains more than one DNA sequence encoding this CDR3. In DNA form, the CDR3 reads TGTGCCAGCAGTTACTCAGGGACGGTGAATTCACCCCTCCACTTT. This sequence encodes CASSYSGTVNSPLHF. This chain uses TRBV6-5 with TRBJ1-6, with a tentative D call TRBD1 (5 bases). Trimming left V 0 bases short and J 7 bases short, with 10 bases between. There are 15 residues in the CDR3. The germline V gene has CDR1 MNHEY and CDR2 SVGAGI.